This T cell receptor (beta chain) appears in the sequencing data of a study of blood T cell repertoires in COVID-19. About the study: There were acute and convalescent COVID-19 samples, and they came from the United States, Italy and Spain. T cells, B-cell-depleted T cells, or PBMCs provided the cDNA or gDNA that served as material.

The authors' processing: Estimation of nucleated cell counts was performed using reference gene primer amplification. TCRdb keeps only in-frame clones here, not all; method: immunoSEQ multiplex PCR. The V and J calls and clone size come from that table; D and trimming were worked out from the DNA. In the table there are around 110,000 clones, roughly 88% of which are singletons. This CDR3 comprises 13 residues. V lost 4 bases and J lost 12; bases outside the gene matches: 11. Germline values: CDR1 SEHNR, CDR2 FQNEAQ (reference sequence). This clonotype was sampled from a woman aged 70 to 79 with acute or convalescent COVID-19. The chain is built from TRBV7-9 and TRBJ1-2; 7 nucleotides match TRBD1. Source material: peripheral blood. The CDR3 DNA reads TGTGCCAGCAGCTCTTCCGGGACAGTAAATGACACCTTC. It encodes CASSSSGTVNDTF.